This T cell receptor (beta chain) derives from a study of OX40 agonist ivuxolimab in advanced cancers. TCRdb's copy holds only in-frame clones and misses some; the assay was immunoSEQ multiplex PCR. The sample has approximately 88,000 clones; around nine tenths are singletons. A history of autoimmune disease or systemic immunosuppression excluded patients. From germline, CDR1 is SGHRS and CDR2 YFSETQ. This CDR3 is built from 14 residues. The V segment lost 3 bases and the J segment 2 bases; nucleotides outside the gene matches: 4. The rearrangement uses TRBV5-1 and TRBJ2-7, with TRBD1 matching over 8 bases. The sequencing here drew on CD4+ or CD8+ T cells sorted from blood, taken in a trial of the OX40 agonist ivuxolimab. The TCR originated in an adult with an advanced solid tumor such as melanoma, head and neck, liver or kidney cancer. The CDR3 region is CASSSGQGAYEQYF. The CDR3 DNA sequence: TGCGCCAGCAGCTCTGGACAGGGCGCCTACGAGCAGTACTTC. Looking up the rest from reference TRBV5-1 and TRBJ2-7 gives the full variable domain: KAGVTQTPRYLIKTRGQQVTLSCSPISGHRSVSWYQQTPGQGLQFLFEYFSETQRNKGNFPGRFSGRQFSNSRSEMNVSTLELGDSALYLCASSSGQGAYEQYFGPGTRLTVT.